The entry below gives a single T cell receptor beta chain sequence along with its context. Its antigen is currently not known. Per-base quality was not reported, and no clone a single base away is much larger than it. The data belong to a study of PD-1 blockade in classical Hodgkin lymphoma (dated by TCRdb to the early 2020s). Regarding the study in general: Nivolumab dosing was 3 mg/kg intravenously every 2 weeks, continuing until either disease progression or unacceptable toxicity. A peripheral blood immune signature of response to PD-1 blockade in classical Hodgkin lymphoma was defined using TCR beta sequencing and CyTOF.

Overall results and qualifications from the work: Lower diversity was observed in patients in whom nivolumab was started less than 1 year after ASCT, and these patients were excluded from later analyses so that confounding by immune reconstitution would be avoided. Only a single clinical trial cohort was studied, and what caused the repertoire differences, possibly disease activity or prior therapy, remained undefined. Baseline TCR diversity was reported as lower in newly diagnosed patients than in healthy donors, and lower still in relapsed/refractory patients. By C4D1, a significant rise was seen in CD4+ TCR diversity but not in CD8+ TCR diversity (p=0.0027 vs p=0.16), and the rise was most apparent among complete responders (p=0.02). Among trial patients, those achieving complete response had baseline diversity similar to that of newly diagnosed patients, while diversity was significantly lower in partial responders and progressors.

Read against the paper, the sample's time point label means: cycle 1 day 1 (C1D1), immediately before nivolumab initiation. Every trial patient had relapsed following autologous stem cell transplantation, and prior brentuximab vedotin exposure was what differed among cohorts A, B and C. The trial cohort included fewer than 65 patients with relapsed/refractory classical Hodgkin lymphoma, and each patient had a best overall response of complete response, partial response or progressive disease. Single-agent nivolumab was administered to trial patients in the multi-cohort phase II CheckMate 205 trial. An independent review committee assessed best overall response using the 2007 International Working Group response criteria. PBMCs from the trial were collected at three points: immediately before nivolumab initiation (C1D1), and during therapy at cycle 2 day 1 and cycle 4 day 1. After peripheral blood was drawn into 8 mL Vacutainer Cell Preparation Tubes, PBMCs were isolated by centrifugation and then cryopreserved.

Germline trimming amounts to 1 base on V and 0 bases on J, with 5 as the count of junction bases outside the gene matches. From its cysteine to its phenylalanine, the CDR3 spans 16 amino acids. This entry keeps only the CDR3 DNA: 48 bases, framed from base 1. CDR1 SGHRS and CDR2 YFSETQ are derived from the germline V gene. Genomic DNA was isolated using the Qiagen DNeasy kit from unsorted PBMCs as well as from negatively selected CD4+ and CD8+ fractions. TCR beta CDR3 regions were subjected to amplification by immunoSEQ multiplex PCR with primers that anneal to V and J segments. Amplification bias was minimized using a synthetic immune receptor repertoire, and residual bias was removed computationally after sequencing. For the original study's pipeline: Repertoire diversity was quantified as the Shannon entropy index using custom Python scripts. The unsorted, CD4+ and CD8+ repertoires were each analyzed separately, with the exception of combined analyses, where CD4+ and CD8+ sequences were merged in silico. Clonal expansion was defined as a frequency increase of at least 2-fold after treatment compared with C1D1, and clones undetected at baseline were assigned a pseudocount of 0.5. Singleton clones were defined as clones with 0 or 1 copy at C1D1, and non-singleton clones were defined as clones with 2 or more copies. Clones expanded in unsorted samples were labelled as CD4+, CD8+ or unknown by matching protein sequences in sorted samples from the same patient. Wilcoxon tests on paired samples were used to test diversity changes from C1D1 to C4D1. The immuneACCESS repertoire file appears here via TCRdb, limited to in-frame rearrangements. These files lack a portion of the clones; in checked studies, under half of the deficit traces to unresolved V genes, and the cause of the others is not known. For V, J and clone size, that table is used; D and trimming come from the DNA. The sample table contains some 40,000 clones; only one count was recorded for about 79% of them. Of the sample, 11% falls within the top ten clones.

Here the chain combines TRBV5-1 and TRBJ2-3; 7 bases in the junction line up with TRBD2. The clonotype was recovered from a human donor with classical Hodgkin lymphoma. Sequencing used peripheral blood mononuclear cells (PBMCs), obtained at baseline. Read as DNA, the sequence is TGCGCCAGCAGCTTGTCCGTGGGAGGGAGCACAGATACGCAGTATTTT. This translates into CASSLSVGGSTDTQYF.